This is a list of T cell receptor beta chains from one sample in a study of a mutant IDH1 vaccine in newly diagnosed glioma. The method was immunoSEQ multiplex PCR; TCRdb's version includes in-frame clones alone and lacks a portion of them. The sample has 25,000 to 40,000 clones; roughly 80% are singletons. What these receptors recognize is not known. The sequencing here drew on PBMCs, taken from a glioma patient whose treatment included an IDH1 peptide vaccine. Receptor source: a man between 25 and 39 years old with glioma. The CDR3 runs from the conserved cysteine through the conserved F or W. Each record gives: V gene, D gene, J gene, clone size, CDR3 protein, CDR3 DNA. D genes are given only for firm matches. Expanded clones are given a class, and other clones once, few, many or no size at all.

v_gene: TRBV7-9; d_gene: NA; j_gene: TRBJ1-2; abundance: NA; CDR3aa: CASIPDRDYGYTF; CDR3nt: TGTGCCAGCATCCCGGATCGGGACTATGGCTACACCTTC
v_gene: TRBV7-2; d_gene: NA; j_gene: TRBJ2-1; abundance: NA; CDR3aa: CASSLAANEQFF; CDR3nt: TGTGCCAGCAGCTTAGCGGCCAATGAGCAGTTCTTC
v_gene: TRBV6-1; d_gene: NA; j_gene: TRBJ2-5; abundance: NA; CDR3aa: CASSPRGSETQYF; CDR3nt: TGTGCCAGCAGTCCCCGGGGTTCAGAGACCCAGTACTTC
v_gene: TRBV14; d_gene: NA; j_gene: TRBJ1-4; abundance: NA; CDR3aa: CASSRDIGEKLFF; CDR3nt: TGTGCCAGCAGCCGGGACATCGGAGAAAAACTGTTTTTT
v_gene: TRBV6-5; d_gene: NA; j_gene: TRBJ1-2; abundance: NA; CDR3aa: CATGRAMDGYTF; CDR3nt: TGTGCCACCGGGCGGGCAATGGATGGCTACACCTTC
v_gene: TRBV6-1; d_gene: NA; j_gene: TRBJ2-4; abundance: once; CDR3aa: CASSEGAGVYF; CDR3nt: TGTGCCAGCAGTGAAGGCGCAGGGGTGTACTTC
v_gene: TRBV27; d_gene: TRBD1; j_gene: TRBJ1-3; abundance: NA; CDR3aa: CASSSRGTGLDGNTIYF; CDR3nt: TGTGCCAGCAGTTCGAGGGGGACAGGGCTCGACGGAAACACCATATATTTT
v_gene: TRBV11-2; d_gene: TRBD1; j_gene: TRBJ1-3; abundance: NA; CDR3aa: CASSSYRGRSGNTIYF; CDR3nt: TGTGCCAGCAGCTCCTACAGGGGGCGATCTGGAAACACCATATATTTT
v_gene: TRBV10-3; d_gene: TRBD1; j_gene: TRBJ1-1; abundance: NA; CDR3aa: CAISDSIDRGLEAEAFF; CDR3nt: TGTGCCATCAGTGACTCTATCGACAGGGGGCTGGAGGCTGAAGCTTTCTTT
v_gene: TRBV15; d_gene: NA; j_gene: TRBJ2-7; abundance: NA; CDR3aa: CATSFRDGSYEQYF; CDR3nt: TGTGCCACCAGCTTCCGGGACGGATCCTACGAGCAGTACTTC
v_gene: TRBV19; d_gene: TRBD1; j_gene: TRBJ1-1; abundance: NA; CDR3aa: CASSMGTGATEAFF; CDR3nt: TGTGCCAGTAGTATGGGGACAGGGGCTACTGAAGCTTTCTTT
v_gene: TRBV6-6; d_gene: NA; j_gene: TRBJ1-2; abundance: NA; CDR3aa: CASSLDPSYGYTF; CDR3nt: TGTGCCAGCAGTTTGGACCCAAGCTATGGCTACACCTTC
v_gene: TRBV7-8; d_gene: TRBD1; j_gene: TRBJ1-2; abundance: NA; CDR3aa: CASSLAGGQGYGYTF; CDR3nt: TGTGCCAGCAGCTTAGCAGGGGGCCAGGGCTATGGCTACACCTTC
v_gene: TRBV7-9; d_gene: NA; j_gene: TRBJ1-2; abundance: NA; CDR3aa: CASSHPGAGTALYGYTF; CDR3nt: TGTGCCAGCAGCCATCCCGGCGCGGGGACGGCCCTCTATGGCTACACCTTC
v_gene: TRBV27; d_gene: TRBD1; j_gene: TRBJ1-5; abundance: NA; CDR3aa: CASSKGTGGLNQPQHF; CDR3nt: TGTGCCAGCAGTAAAGGGACAGGGGGCCTCAATCAGCCCCAGCATTTT
v_gene: TRBV29-1; d_gene: TRBD1; j_gene: TRBJ1-3; abundance: NA; CDR3aa: CSVTTGGSGNTIYF; CDR3nt: TGCAGCGTTACGACAGGGGGCTCTGGAAACACCATATATTTT
v_gene: TRBV25-1; d_gene: NA; j_gene: TRBJ1-4; abundance: NA; CDR3aa: CASSELKWSINEKLFF; CDR3nt: TGTGCCAGCAGTGAATTAAAGTGGAGTATTAATGAAAAACTGTTTTTT